This T cell receptor (beta chain) emerged from a study of shared clonotypes between healthy human individuals (dated by TCRdb to the early 2020s). About the investigation overall: The cohort included three men and a couple of women between 18 and 49 years of age. To estimate repertoire size and how much clonotypes are shared between individuals, the study performed deep sequencing of blood TCR repertoires from a handful of healthy adults. Between about 0.85 and 9.5 billion PBMCs per donor were obtained by leukapheresis. To increase sequencing depth and limit assay-specific biases, TCR repertoire library preparation and sequencing were carried out by different laboratories using diverse techniques. For each donor, CD4 naive and CD4 memory were each run on three plates, CD8 naive on two plates, and CD8 memory on one plate. Overall study outcomes, separate from this receptor: Sampling was restricted to blood, and TCR repertoires in tissues likely differ from the TCR repertoires found in blood. Pairwise subsampling indicated that sequencing depth was expected to affect the degree of clonotype sharing among donors. Compared with non-shared clonotypes, the clonotypes found in all four sorted-subset donors had higher generation probabilities. Naive subsets generally had larger estimated clonotype richness than memory subsets did. The genetic and exposure-history diversity represented was limited by the small number of donors. When a few donors were compared, the shared fraction of clonotypes was 5% to 6.5% for naive CD4, 3.5% to 4% for naive CD8, 2.3% for memory CD4, and roughly 0.4% for memory CD8. Even with the large sequencing depth, rarefaction of the sorted-subset datasets indicated that sequencing was incomplete.

The CDR3 sequence holds 15 residues, the cysteine and phenylalanine included. Solely the CDR3 DNA is kept, with 45 bases framed from the first base. Relative to germline, V is 1 base shorter and J is 1 base shorter, with 8 bases between their ends. Via the germline V gene, CDR1 is LGHNA and CDR2 YSLEER. The donors were healthy, HIV-negative adults who had no recently reported acute infections or vaccinations. Every donor was a Caucasian adult living in Nashville, Tennessee, USA. CD4+ T cells were enriched by magnetic negative selection; naive cells were then positively selected on CD45RA, and the negative fraction formed the memory subset. Blood was obtained by leukapheresis, after which PBMCs were separated by Ficoll-Histopaque density gradient centrifugation and cryopreserved in liquid nitrogen vapor phase. Analytical flow cytometry was used to check the purity and quantity of every magnetically sorted T cell population. Genomic DNA was isolated from every sorted fraction and measured by UV absorbance on a Nanodrop 2000c.

In the case of this clone: This clone's antigen is unknown. The input lacks base qualities; no much larger clone sits a single base away.

TCR CDR3 regions were amplified from genomic DNA by multiplex PCR using the deep immunoSEQ assay. Extracted genomic DNA from each cell subset was spread evenly across all wells of several immunoSEQ 96-well plates, with each plate serving as a replicate. Each replicate PCR for sorted subsets received about 220 ng genomic DNA, equal to around 32,000 T cell genomes. Purified libraries were quantified with a Qubit 3.0 fluorometer, sized on a Bioanalyzer 2100, and re-quantified with the KAPA Library Quantification kit. Each immunoSEQ 96-well plate was sequenced on its own single-read 150-cycle Illumina NextSeq 550 flow cell. Regarding the original processing steps: Because the immunoSEQ output included only junctional sequences and no quality scores, the filtering could not be the same as the filtering used for full-length reads. Sequences were annotated with PyIR, a Python wrapper for IgBLAST v1.9, and V/J genes and CDR3 were assigned using IMGT germline references. Reads with weak V/J assignments (E-value above 1e-6), missing CDR3, stop codons, out-of-frame junctions, or ambiguous translated residues were removed. V3J clonotypes were defined as sequences sharing the same inferred V gene, J gene, and CDR3 amino acid sequence. Percentage overlap between repertoires was calculated by dividing the number of shared unique clonotypes by the size of the smaller repertoire. RTK rarefaction, the Chao1 estimator, and Recon v2.1 estimates of unobserved clonotypes were used to assess repertoire richness. For all TCRbeta clonotypes obtained by the gDNA method from several donors, generation probabilities were computed with OLGA. TCRdb mirrors the immuneACCESS table, restricted to in-frame sequences. Some clones are absent from its copies; in checked studies, under half trace to an unresolved V gene, and the reason for the others is unknown. That table furnishes V, J and clone size, whereas the DNA furnished D and trimming. The sample table contains more than 2,000,000 clones; only one count was recorded for 80% to 95% of them. The top ten hold about 0.39% of the sample.

Sequencing input: naive CD4+ T cells from PBMCs. The cell subset or site label, read with the paper, signifies: CD45RA+ positively selected. Recombination joined TRBV4-3 with TRBJ2-4; the D call is tentative, TRBD1 or TRBD2, as each matches 5 bases. The sequence was collected from a man aged 18 to 29 in good health. Some clones in this sample may be carry-over from other donors' samples. Read as DNA, the sequence is TGCGCCAGCAGCCAAGCGTGGGGGGCCAAAAACATTCAGTACTTC. This gives the protein CASSQAWGAKNIQYF.